This TCR beta chain is drawn from a study of technical replicates of blood from several donors. The CDR3 consists of 13 residues. V was pared by 6 bases and J by 6 bases, with 9 bases between. The germline V gene encodes CDR1 MNHNY and CDR2 SVGAGI (reference sequence). Some clones are missing from TCRdb's copy, which holds only in-frame ones; the method was immunoSEQ multiplex PCR. The repertoire includes about 48,000 clones, 90% to 95% of them detected once, and around 4% sits in the top ten. The gene calls are TRBV6-6 and TRBJ1-6; D call uncertain. The material sequenced was PBMCs. This clonotype originated in a human donor in good health. Some clones in this sample may be carry-over from other donors' samples. CDR3: CASSWQFNSPLHF. The CDR3, as DNA: TGTGCCAGCAGCTGGCAGTTTAATTCACCCCTCCACTTT.